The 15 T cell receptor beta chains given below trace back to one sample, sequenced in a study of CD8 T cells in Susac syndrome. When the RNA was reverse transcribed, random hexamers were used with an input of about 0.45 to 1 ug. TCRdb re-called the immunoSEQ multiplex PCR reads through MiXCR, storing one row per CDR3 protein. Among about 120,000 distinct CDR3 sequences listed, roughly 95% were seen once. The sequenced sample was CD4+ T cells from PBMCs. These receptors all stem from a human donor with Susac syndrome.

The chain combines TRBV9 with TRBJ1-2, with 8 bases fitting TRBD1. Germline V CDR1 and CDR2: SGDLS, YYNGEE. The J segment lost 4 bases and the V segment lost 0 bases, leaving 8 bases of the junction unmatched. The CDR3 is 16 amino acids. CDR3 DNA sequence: TGTGCCAGCAGCGTAGGGCCGACAGGGGACTTCTATGGCTACACCTTC. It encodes CASSVGPTGDFYGYTF.

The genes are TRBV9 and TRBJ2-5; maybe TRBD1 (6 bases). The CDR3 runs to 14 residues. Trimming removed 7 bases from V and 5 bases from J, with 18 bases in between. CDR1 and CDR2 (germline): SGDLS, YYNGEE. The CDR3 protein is CASSTGQPGETQYF. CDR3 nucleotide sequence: TGTGCCAGCTCCACCGGACAGCCCGGGGAGACCCAGTACTTC.

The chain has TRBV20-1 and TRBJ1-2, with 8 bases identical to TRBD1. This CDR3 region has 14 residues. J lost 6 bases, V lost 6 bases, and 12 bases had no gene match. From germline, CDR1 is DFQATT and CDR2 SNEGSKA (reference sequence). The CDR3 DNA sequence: TGCAGTGCCGGGACAGGCGGTTTCTGGGATGGCTACACCTTC. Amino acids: CSAGTGGFWDGYTF.

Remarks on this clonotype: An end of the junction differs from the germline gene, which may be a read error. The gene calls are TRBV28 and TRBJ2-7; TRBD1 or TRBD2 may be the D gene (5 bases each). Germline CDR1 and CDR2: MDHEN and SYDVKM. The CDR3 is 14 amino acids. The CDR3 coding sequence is TGTGCCACCAGTGGGGGACGCTATCTAAATGAGCAGTACTTC. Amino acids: CATSGGRYLNEQYF.

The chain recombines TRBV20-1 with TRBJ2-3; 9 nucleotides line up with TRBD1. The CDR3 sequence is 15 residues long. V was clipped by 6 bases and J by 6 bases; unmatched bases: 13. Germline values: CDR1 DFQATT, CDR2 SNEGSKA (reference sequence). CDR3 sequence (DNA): TGCAGTGCCCAAGCCGGGACAGGGAAGGGGGATACGCAGTATTTT. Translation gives CSAQAGTGKGDTQYF.

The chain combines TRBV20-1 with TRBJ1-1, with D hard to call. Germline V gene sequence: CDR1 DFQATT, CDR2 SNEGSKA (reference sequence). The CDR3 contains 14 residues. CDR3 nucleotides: TGCAGCGGCTCCGTAAGGGCCCGGAACACTGAAGCTTTCTTT. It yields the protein CSGSVRARNTEAFF.

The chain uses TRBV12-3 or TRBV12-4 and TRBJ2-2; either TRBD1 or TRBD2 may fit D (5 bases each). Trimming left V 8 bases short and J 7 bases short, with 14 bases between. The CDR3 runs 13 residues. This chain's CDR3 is CASSAGAGGELFF. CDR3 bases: TGTGCCAGCTCGGCCGGGGCGGGCGGGGAGCTGTTTTTT.

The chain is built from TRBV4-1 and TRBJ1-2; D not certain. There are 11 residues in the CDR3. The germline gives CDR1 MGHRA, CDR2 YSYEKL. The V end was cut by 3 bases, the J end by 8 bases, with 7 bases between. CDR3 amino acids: CASSHQGGYTF. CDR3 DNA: TGCGCCAGCAGCCACCAAGGAGGCTACACCTTC.

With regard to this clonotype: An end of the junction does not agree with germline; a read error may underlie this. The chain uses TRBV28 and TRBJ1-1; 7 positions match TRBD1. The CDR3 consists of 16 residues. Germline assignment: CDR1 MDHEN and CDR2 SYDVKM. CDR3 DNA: TGTGCCAGCAGGCGAGGGGGCCTCGAGGGTAACACTGAACCTTTCTTT. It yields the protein CASRRGGLEGNTEPFF. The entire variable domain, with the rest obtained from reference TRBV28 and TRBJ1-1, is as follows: DVKVTQSSRYLVKRTGEKVFLECVQDMDHENMFWYRQDPGLGLRLIYFSYDVKMKEKGDIPEGYSVSREKKERFSLILESASTNQTSMYLCASRRGGLEGNTEPFFGQGTRLTVV.

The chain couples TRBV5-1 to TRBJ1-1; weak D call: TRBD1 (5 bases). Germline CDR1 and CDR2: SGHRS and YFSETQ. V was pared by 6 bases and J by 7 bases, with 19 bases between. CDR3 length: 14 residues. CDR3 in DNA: TGCGCCAGCACCGCTTACCGCACAGGCGTTGAAGCTTTCTTT. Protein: CASTAYRTGVEAFF.

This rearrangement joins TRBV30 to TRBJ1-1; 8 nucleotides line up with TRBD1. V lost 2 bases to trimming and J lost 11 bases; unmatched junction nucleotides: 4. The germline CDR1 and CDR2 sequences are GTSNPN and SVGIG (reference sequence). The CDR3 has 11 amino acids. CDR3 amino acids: CAWSSRGPAFF. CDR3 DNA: TGTGCCTGGAGTAGCAGGGGGCCCGCTTTCTTT. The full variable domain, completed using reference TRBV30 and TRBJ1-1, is SQTIHQWPATLVQPVGSPLSLECTVEGTSNPNLYWYRQAAGRGLQLLFYSVGIGQISSEVPQNLSASRPQDRQFILSSKKLLLSDSGFYLCAWSSRGPAFFGQGTRLTVV.

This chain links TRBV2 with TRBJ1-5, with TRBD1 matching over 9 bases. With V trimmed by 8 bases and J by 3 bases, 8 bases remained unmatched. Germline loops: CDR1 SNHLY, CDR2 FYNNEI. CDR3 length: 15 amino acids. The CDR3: CASRPTGGNNQPQHF. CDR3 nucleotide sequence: TGTGCCAGCCGACCGACAGGGGGTAACAATCAGCCCCAGCATTTT.

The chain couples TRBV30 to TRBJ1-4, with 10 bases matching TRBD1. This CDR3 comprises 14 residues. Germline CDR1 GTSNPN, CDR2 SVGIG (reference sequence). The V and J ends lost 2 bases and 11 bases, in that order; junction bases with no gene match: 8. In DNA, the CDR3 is TGTGCCTGGAGTTCCCGGGACAGGGGACTGAAACTGTTTTTT. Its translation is CAWSSRDRGLKLFF.

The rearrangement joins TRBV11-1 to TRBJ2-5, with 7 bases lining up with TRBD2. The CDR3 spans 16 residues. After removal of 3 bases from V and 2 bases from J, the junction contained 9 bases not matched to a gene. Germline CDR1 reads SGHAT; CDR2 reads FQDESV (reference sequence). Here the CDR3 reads CASSFGVAGSQETQYF. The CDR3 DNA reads TGTGCCAGCAGCTTCGGAGTAGCGGGTTCACAAGAGACCCAGTACTTC.

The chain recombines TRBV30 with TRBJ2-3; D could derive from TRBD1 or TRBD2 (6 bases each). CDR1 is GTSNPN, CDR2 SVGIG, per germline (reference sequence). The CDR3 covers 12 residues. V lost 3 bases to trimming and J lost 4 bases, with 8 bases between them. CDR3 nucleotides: TGTGCCTGGAGGGGGGGCCCAGATACGCAGTATTTT. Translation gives CAWRGGPDTQYF.